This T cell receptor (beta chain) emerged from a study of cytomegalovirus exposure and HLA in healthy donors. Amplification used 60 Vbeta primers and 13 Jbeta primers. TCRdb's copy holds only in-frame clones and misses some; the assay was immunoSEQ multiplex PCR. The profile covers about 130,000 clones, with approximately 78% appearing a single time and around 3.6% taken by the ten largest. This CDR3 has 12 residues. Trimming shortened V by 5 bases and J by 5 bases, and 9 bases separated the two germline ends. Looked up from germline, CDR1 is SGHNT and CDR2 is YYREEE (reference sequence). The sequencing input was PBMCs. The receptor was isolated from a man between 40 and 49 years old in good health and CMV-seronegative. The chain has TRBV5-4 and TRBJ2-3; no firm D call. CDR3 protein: CASSSIGDTQYF. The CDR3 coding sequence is TGTGCCAGCAGTTCAATCGGAGATACGCAGTATTTT.